This T cell receptor beta chain was sequenced for a study of shared clonotypes between healthy human individuals. Study details: Researchers drew samples from a couple of women and three men aged 18 to 49.

200 ng DNA, tens of thousands of T cell genomes, went into each sorted-subset replicate PCR. TCRdb keeps only in-frame clones here, not all; method: immunoSEQ multiplex PCR. Of about 1 million clones listed, under 80% are singletons. General observations from the study: Non-shared clonotypes showed lower generation probabilities than clonotypes common to all four donors. Memory subsets generally showed lower estimated richness than naive subsets.

The CDR3 runs 14 residues. Germline-derived CDR1 and CDR2 are MDHEN and SYDVKM. V gave up 8 bases and J gave up 9 bases, with 19 bases separating them. On this clone itself: Its specificity is unknown.

What was sequenced was memory CD4+ T cells sorted from blood. The subset was: CD45RA-negative fraction. This chain uses TRBV28 with TRBJ1-4; TRBD1 is a possible D gene (5 bases). The receptor was isolated from a man between 18 and 35 years old in good health. CDR3 DNA: TGTGCCAGCGAGCCATTGGGGGATGCAAAAAAACTGTTTTTT. This translates into CASEPLGDAKKLFF.